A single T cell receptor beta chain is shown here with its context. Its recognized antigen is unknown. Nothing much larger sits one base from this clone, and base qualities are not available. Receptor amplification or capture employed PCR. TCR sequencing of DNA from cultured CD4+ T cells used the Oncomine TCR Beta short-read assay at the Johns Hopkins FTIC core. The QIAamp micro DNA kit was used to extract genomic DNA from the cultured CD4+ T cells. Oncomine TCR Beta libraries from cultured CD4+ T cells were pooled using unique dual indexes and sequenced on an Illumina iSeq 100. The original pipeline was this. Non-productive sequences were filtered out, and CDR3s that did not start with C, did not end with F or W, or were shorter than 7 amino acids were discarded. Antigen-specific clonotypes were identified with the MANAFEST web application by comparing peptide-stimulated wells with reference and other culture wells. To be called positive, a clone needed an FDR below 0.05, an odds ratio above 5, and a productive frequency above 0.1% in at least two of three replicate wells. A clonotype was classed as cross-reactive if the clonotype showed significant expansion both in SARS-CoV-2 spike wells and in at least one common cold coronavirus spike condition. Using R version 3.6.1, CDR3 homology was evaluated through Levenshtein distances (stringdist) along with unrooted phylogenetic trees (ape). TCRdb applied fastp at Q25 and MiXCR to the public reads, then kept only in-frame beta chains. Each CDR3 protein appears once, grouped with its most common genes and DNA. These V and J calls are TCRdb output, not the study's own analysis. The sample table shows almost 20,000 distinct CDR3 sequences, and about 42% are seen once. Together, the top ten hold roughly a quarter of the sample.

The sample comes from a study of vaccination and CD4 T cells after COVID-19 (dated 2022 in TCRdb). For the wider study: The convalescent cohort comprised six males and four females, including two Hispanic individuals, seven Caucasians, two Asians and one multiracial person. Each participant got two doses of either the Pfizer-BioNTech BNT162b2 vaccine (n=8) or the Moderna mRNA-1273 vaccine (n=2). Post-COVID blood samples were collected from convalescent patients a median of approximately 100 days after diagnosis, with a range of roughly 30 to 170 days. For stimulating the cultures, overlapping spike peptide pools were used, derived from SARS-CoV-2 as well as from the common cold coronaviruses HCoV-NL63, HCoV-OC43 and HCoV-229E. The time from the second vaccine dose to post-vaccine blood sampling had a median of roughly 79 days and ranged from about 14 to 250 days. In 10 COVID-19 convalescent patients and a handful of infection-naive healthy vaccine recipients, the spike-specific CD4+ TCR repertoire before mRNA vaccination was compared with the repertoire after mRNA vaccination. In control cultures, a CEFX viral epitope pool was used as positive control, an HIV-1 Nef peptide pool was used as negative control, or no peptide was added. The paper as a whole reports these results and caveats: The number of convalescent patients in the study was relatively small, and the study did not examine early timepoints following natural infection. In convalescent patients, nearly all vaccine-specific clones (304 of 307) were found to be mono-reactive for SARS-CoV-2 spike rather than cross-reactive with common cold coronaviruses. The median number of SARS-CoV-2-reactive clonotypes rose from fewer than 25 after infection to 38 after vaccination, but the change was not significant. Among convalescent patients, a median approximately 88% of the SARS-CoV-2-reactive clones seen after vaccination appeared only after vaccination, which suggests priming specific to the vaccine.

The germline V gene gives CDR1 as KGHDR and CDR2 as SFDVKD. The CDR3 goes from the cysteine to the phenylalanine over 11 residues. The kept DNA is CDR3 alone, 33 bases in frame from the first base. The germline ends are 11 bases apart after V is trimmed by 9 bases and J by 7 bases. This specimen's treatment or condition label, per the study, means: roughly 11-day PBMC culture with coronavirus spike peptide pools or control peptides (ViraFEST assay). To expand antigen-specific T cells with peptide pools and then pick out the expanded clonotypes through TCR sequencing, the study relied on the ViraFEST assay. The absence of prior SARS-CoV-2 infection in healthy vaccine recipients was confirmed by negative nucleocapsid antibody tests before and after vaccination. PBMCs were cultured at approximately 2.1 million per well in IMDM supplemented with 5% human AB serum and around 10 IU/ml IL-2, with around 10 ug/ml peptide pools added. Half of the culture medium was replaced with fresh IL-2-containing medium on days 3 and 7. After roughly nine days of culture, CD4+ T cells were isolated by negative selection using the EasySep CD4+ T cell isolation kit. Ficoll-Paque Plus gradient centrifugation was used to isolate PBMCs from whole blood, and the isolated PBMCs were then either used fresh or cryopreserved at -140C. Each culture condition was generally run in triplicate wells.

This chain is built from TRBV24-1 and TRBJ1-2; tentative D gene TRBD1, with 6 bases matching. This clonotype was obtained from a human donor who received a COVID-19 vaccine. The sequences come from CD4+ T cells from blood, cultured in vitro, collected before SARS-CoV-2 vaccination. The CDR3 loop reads CATEGGSGYTF. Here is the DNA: TGTGCCACCGAAGGGGGATCTGGCTACACCTTC.